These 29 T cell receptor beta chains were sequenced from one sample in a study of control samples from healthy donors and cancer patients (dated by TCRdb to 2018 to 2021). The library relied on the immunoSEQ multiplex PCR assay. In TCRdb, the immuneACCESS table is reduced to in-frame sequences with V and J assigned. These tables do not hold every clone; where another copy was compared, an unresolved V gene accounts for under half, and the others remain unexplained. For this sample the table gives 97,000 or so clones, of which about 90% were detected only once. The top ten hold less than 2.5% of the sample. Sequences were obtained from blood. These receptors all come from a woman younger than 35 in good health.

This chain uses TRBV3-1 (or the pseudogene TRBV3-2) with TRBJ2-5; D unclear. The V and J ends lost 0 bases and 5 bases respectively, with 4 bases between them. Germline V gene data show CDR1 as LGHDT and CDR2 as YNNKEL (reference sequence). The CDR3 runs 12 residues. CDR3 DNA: TGTGCCAGCAGCCAAGAAGCCGAGACCCAGTACTTC. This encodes CASSQEAETQYF.

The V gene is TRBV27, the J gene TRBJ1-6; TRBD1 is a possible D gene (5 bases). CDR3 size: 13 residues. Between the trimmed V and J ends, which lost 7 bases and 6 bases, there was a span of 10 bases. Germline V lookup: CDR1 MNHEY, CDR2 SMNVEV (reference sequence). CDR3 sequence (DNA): TGTGCCAGCACTTCGGGACCTAATTCACCCCTCCACTTT. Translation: CASTSGPNSPLHF.

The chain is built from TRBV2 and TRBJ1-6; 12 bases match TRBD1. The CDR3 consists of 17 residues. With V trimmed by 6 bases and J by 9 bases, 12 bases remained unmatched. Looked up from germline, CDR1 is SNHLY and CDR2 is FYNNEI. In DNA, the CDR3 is TGTGCCAGCAGCGGGTCCTCCGGGGGACAGGGGGCTTCACCCCTCCACTTT. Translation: CASSGSSGGQGASPLHF.

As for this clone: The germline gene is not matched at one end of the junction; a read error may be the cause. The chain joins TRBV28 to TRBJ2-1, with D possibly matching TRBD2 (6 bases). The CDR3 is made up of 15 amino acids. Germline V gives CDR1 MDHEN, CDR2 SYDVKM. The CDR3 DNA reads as TGTGCCAACAGTCTAACGGGACTTCAACGGAATGAGCAGTTCTTC. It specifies CANSLTGLQRNEQFF.

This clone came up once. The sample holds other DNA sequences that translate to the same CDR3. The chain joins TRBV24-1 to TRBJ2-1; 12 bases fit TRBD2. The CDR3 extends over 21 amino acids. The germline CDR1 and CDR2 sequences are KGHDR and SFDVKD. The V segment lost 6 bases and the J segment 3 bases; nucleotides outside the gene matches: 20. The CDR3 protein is CATSSVGRSSGGAGSYNEQFF. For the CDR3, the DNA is TGTGCCACCAGTTCGGTAGGTCGGTCTAGCGGGGGGGCCGGGAGCTACAATGAGCAGTTCTTC.

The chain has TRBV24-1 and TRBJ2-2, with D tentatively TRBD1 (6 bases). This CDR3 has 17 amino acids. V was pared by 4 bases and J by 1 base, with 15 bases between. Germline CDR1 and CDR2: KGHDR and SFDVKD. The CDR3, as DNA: TGTGCCACCAGTGAAGCCCAGGGGTATCAGAACACCGGGGAGCTGTTTTTT. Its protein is CATSEAQGYQNTGELFF.

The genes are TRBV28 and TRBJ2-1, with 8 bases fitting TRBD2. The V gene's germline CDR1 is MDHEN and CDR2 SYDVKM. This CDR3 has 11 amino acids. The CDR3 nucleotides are TGTGTGATAGCGGGGTTCGATGAGCAGTTCTTC. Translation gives CVIAGFDEQFF.

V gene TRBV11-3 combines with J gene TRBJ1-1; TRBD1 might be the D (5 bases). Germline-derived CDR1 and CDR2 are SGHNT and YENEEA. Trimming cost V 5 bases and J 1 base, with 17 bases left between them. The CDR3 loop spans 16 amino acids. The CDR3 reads CASSGGPKTENTEAFF. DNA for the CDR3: TGTGCCAGCAGCGGAGGACCGAAGACAGAGAACACTGAAGCTTTCTTT.

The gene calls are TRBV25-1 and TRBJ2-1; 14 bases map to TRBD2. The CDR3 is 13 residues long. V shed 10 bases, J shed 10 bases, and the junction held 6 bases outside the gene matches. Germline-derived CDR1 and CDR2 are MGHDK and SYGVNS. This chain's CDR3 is CATGTSGGGEQFF. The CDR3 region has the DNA TGTGCCACCGGGACTAGCGGGGGCGGGGAGCAGTTCTTC.

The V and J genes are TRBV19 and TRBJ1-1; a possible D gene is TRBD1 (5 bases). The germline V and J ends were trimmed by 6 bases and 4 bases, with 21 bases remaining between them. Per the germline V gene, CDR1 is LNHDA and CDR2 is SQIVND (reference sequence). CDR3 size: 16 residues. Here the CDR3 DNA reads TGTGCCAGTAGCCCTGACGGGGCCGCCGGGGGCACTGAAGCTTTCTTT. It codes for CASSPDGAAGGTEAFF.

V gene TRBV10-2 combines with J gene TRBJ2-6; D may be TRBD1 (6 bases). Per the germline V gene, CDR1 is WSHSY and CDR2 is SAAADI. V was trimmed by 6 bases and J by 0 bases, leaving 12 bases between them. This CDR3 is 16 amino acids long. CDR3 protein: CASRDSTNSGANVLTF. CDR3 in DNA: TGCGCCAGCAGGGACAGTACTAACTCTGGGGCCAACGTCCTGACTTTC.

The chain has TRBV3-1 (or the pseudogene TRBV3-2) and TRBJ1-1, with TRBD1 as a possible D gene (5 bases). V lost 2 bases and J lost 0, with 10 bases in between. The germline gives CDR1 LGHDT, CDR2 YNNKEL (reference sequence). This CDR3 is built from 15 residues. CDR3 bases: TGTGCCAGCAGCCAACAGGGCCCCTTGAACACTGAAGCTTTCTTT. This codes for CASSQQGPLNTEAFF.

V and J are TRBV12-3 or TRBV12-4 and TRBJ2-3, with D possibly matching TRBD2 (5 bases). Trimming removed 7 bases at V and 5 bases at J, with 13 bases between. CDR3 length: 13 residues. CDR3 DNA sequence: TGTGCCAGCAACCTCGTCCGGGGAGATACGCAGTATTTT. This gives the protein CASNLVRGDTQYF.

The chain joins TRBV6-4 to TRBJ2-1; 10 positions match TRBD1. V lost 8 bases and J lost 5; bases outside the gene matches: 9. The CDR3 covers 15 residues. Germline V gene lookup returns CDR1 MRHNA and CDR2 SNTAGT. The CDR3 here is CASRQTGGFHNEQFF. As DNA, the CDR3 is TGTGCCAGCCGACAGACAGGGGGCTTTCACAATGAGCAGTTCTTC.

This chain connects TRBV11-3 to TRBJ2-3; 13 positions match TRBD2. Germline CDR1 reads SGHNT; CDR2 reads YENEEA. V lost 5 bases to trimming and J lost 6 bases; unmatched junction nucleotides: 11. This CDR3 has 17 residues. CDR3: CASSHLTSGRASDTQYF. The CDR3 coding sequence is TGTGCCAGCAGCCATCTTACTAGCGGGAGGGCCTCGGATACGCAGTATTTT.

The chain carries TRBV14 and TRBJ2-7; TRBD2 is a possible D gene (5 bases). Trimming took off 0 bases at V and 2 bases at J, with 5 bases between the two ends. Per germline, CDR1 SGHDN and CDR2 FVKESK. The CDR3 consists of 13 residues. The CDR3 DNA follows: TGTGCCAGCAGCCAAGACGGGGCCTACGAGCAGTACTTC. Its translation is CASSQDGAYEQYF.

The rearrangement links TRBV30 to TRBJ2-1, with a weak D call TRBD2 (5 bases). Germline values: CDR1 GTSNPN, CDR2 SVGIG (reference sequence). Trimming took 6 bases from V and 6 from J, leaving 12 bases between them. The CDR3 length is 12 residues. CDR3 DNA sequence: TGTGCCTGCCTAGGGAGAGGCAATGAGCAGTTCTTC. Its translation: CACLGRGNEQFF.

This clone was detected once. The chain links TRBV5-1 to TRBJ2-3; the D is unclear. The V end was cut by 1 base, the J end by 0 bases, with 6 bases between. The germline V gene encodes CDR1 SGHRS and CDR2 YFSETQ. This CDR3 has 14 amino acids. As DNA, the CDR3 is TGCGCCAGCAGCTTGCGGCTTAGCACAGATACGCAGTATTTT. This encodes CASSLRLSTDTQYF. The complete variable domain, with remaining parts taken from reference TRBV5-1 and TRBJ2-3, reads KAGVTQTPRYLIKTRGQQVTLSCSPISGHRSVSWYQQTPGQGLQFLFEYFSETQRNKGNFPGRFSGRQFSNSRSEMNVSTLELGDSALYLCASSLRLSTDTQYFGPGTRLTVL.

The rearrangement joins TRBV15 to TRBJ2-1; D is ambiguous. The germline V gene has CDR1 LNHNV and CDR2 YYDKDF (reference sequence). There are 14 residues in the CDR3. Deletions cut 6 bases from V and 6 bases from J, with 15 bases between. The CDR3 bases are TGTGCCACCAGTGGGTTCGTGGTGTCCAATGAGCAGTTCTTC. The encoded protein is CATSGFVVSNEQFF. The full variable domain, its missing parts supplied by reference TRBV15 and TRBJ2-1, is DAMVIQNPRYQVTQFGKPVTLSCSQTLNHNVMYWYQQKSSQAPKLLFHYYDKDFNNEADTPDNFQSRRPNTSFCFLDIRSPGLGDTAMYLCATSGFVVSNEQFFGPGTRLTVL.

Here the CDR3 reads CASSLTGNPYEQYF. DNA of the CDR3: TGTGCCAGCAGCTTGACAGGAAACCCCTACGAGCAGTACTTC. The chain links TRBV5-4 to TRBJ2-7; D may be TRBD1 (5 bases). Trimming removed 1 base from V and 2 bases from J, with 10 bases in between. The V gene's germline CDR1 is SGHNT and CDR2 YYREEE (reference sequence). The CDR3 runs to 14 residues.

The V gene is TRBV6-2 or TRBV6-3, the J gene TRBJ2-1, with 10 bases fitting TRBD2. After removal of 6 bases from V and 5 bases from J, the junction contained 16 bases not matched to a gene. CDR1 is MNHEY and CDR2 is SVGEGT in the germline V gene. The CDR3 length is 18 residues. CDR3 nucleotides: TGTGCCAGCAGCGACCCCTTAGCGGGAGGCCCCCGGGACAATGAGCAGTTCTTC. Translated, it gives CASSDPLAGGPRDNEQFF.

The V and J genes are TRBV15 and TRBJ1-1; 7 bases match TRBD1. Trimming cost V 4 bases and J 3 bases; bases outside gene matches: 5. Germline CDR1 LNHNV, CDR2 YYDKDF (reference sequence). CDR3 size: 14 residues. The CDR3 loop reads CATSIGTADTEAFF. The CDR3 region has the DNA TGTGCCACCAGCATCGGGACAGCAGACACTGAAGCTTTCTTT.

The CDR3 nucleotides read TGCAGTGCTAGTTACAGCGCTACCACAGATACGCAGTATTTT. Amino acid sequence: CSASYSATTDTQYF. The chain uses TRBV20-1 and TRBJ2-3; no clear D gene. Germline V gives CDR1 DFQATT, CDR2 SNEGSKA (reference sequence). This CDR3 has 14 residues. Trimming took 3 bases from V and 2 from J, leaving 12 bases between them.

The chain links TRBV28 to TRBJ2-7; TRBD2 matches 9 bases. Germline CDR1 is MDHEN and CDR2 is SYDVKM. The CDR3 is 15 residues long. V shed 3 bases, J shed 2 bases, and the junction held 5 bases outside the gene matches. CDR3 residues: CASSFERGVPYEQYF. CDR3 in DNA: TGTGCCAGCAGTTTCGAGCGGGGGGTACCCTACGAGCAGTACTTC.

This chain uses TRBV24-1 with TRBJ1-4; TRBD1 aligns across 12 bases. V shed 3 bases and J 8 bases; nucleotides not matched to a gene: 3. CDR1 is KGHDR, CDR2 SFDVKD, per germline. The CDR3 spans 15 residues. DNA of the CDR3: TGTGCCACCAGTGATGGCGGGACAGGGGGCGAAAAACTGTTTTTT. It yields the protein CATSDGGTGGEKLFF.

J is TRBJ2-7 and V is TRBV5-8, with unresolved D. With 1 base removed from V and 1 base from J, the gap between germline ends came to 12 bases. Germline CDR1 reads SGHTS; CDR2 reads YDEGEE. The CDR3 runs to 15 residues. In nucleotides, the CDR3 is TGTGCCAGCAGCTTGTCTTGGCCAGCGTCCTACGAGCAGTACTTC. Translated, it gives CASSLSWPASYEQYF.

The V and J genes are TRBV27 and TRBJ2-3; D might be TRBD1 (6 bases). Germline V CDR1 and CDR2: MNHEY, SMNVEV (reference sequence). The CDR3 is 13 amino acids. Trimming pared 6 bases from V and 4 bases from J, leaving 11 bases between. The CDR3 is CASRTGPADTQYF. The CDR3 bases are TGTGCCAGCAGGACAGGTCCGGCAGATACGCAGTATTTT.

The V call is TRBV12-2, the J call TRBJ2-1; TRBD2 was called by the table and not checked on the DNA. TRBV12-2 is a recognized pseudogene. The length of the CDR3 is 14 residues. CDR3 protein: CASNIREAHNEQFF. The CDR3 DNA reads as TGTGCAAGTAACATCAGGGAGGCGCACAATGAGCAGTTCTTC.

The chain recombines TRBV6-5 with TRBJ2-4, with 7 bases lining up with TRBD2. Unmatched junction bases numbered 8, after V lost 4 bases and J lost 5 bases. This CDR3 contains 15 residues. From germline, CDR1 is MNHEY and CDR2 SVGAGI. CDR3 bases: TGTGCCAGCAGTTCTGGAGCGGGGCAGCAAAACATTCAGTACTTC. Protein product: CASSSGAGQQNIQYF.